The 32 T cell receptor beta chains below come from one sample, sequenced in a study of cytomegalovirus exposure and HLA in healthy donors. PCR employed 60 Vbeta and 13 Jbeta primers. TCRdb's table, derived via immunoSEQ multiplex PCR, lists solely in-frame clones and lacks some. The sample carries 100,000 or so clones, 70% to 80% recorded once. The specimen sequenced was PBMCs. Receptor source: a woman in her thirties or forties in good health and CMV-seronegative.

V and J are TRBV29-1 and TRBJ2-3; TRBD1 matches at 7 bases. The trim removed 2 bases at V and 1 base at J, leaving 3 bases unmatched. CDR1 SQVTM and CDR2 ANQGSEA come from the germline V gene. The CDR3 is 14 residues long. The CDR3 DNA reads as TGCAGCGTTGAATTAGGACAGGGCACAGATACGCAGTATTTT. This gives the protein CSVELGQGTDTQYF.

V is TRBV5-4 and J is TRBJ1-1, with 12 bases lining up with TRBD1. The CDR3 is 15 residues long. Germline V gene data show CDR1 as SGHNT and CDR2 as YYREEE (reference sequence). V was clipped by 3 bases and J by 2 bases; unmatched bases: 2. The CDR3 DNA reads as TGTGCCAGCAGCTGGGGACAGGGGGCAAACACTGAAGCTTTCTTT. This translates into CASSWGQGANTEAFF.

This chain uses TRBV29-1 with TRBJ2-3, with a weak D call TRBD1 (6 bases). CDR1 SQVTM and CDR2 ANQGSEA come from the germline V gene. CDR3 size: 12 residues. V lost 6 bases and J lost 3, with 10 bases in between. CDR3 residues: CSVLTGTDTQYF. In DNA, the CDR3 is TGCAGCGTACTGACAGGAACAGATACGCAGTATTTT.

This clone was observed a few times. The chain links TRBV7-9 to TRBJ1-2; 11 nucleotides align to TRBD1. Germline CDR1 is SEHNR and CDR2 is FQNEAQ (reference sequence). The trim removed 8 bases at V and 4 bases at J, leaving 3 bases unmatched. This CDR3 spans 13 amino acids. Here the CDR3 reads CASGGQGAYGYTF. The CDR3 DNA sequence: TGTGCCAGCGGAGGACAGGGGGCCTATGGCTACACCTTC.

The rearrangement joins TRBV4-2 to TRBJ1-2; D is unresolved. V shed 1 base and J shed 4 bases, with 10 bases lying between them. The CDR3 loop spans 14 amino acids. Germline-derived CDR1 and CDR2 are LGHNA and YNFKEQ. DNA for the CDR3: TGTGCCAGCAGCCAAGGAGGTTCCCTCTATGGCTACACCTTC. Amino acid sequence: CASSQGGSLYGYTF.

This chain connects TRBV6-6 to TRBJ1-4; D is ambiguous. Germline V gives CDR1 MNHNY, CDR2 SVGAGI (reference sequence). Trimming pared 0 bases from V and 3 bases from J, leaving 8 bases between. This CDR3 contains 15 residues. The CDR3 loop is CASSYSGQSNEKLFF. The CDR3 region has the DNA TGTGCCAGCAGTTACTCTGGGCAGTCTAATGAAAAACTGTTTTTT.

This chain uses TRBV28 with TRBJ2-2; 7 positions agree with TRBD2. The V and J ends lost 8 bases and 3 bases, in that order; junction bases with no gene match: 6. The length of the CDR3 is 14 residues. The germline gives CDR1 MDHEN, CDR2 SYDVKM. DNA for the CDR3: TGTGCCAGCTCCGGGGGGAGTCACACCGGGGAGCTGTTTTTT. It encodes CASSGGSHTGELFF.

In DNA, the CDR3 is TGTGCCAGCAGCTTGGGGGGCGCAGTCTACAATGAGCAGTTCTTC. It specifies CASSLGGAVYNEQFF. This sequence joins TRBV5-4 and TRBJ2-1; tentatively, D is TRBD1 (5 bases). CDR3 length: 15 amino acids. V gave up 0 bases and J gave up 3 bases, with 10 bases separating them. CDR1 and CDR2 (germline): SGHNT, YYREEE (reference sequence).

The chain joins TRBV7-8 to TRBJ1-2; 10 nucleotides match TRBD1. V gave up 5 bases and J gave up 4 bases; unmatched junction bases: 10. Germline V gene sequence: CDR1 SGHVS, CDR2 FQNEAQ. The CDR3 runs 16 residues. This CDR3 is CASSQTPGQGTYGYTF. CDR3 DNA: TGTGCCAGCAGCCAAACACCGGGACAGGGGACCTATGGCTACACCTTC.

The rearrangement joins TRBV29-1 to TRBJ1-2; TRBD1 agrees at 9 bases. The CDR3 loop spans 15 amino acids. V was clipped by 7 bases and J by 6 bases; unmatched bases: 15. Germline lookup yields CDR1 SQVTM and CDR2 ANQGSEA. CDR3 residues: CSAVVETGGADGYTF. CDR3 DNA sequence: TGCAGCGCTGTGGTTGAAACAGGGGGCGCAGATGGCTACACCTTC.

The chain couples TRBV6-5 to TRBJ1-2; tentative D call: TRBD1 (6 bases). CDR3 length: 13 residues. CDR1 MNHEY and CDR2 SVGAGI come from the germline V gene. V lost 6 bases and J 3 bases, leaving 11 bases between the germline ends. This CDR3 reads CASRPQGHYGYTF. The CDR3 nucleotides are TGTGCCAGCAGGCCACAGGGCCACTATGGCTACACCTTC.

This clone was counted between two and nine times. J is TRBJ2-7 and V is TRBV30; 14 bases fit TRBD2. The germline CDR1 and CDR2 sequences are GTSNPN and SVGIG (reference sequence). The length of the CDR3 is 17 residues. The V gene end was trimmed by 3 bases and the J gene end by 2 bases; junction bases not matched to a gene: 9. DNA for the CDR3: TGTGCCTGGAGCCAGGGACTAGCGGGGGCCCTAGCCTACGAGCAGTACTTC. This codes for CAWSQGLAGALAYEQYF.

V and J are TRBV7-8 and TRBJ2-1, with D possibly being TRBD1 (7 bases). Trimming removed 5 bases from V and 0 bases from J, with 11 bases in between. This CDR3 comprises 15 residues. Germline loops: CDR1 SGHVS, CDR2 FQNEAQ. The CDR3 is CASSGGTVSYNEQFF. The CDR3 DNA reads as TGTGCCAGCAGCGGAGGGACAGTCTCCTACAATGAGCAGTTCTTC.

V is TRBV28 and J is TRBJ2-5; TRBD1 matches at 12 bases. The CDR3 runs 16 residues. The V gene's germline CDR1 is MDHEN and CDR2 SYDVKM. Trimming removed 1 base from V and 5 bases from J; junction bases left unmatched: 5. The CDR3: CASSLLGQGAGETQYF. Written as DNA, the CDR3 is TGTGCCAGCAGTTTATTGGGACAGGGGGCCGGGGAGACCCAGTACTTC.

This clone was found a few times. The chain joins TRBV6-1 to TRBJ2-7; D is uncertain. The V end was cut by 5 bases, the J end by 0 bases, with 11 bases between. This CDR3 spans 14 amino acids. Germline assignment: CDR1 MNHNS and CDR2 SASEGT. CDR3 DNA sequence: TGTGCCAGCAGTTTACAGCTAACCTCCTACGAGCAGTACTTC. Translating gives CASSLQLTSYEQYF.

J is TRBJ1-1 and V is TRBV7-8; no reliable D call. Germline CDR1 SGHVS, CDR2 FQNEAQ. V lost 4 bases and J lost 3, with 15 bases in between. CDR3 size: 15 residues. DNA of the CDR3: TGTGCCAGCAGCTCCAGGACTCCGGGGTACACTGAAGCTTTCTTT. Protein: CASSSRTPGYTEAFF.

The chain combines TRBV27 with TRBJ1-5; 8 nucleotides align to TRBD1. The CDR3 contains 15 residues. Germline V lookup: CDR1 MNHEY, CDR2 SMNVEV (reference sequence). J lost 7 bases, V lost 5 bases, and 10 bases had no gene match. The CDR3 here is CASSGRRGDRQPQHF. In nucleotides, the CDR3 is TGTGCCAGCAGTGGCCGTCGCGGGGACAGGCAGCCCCAGCATTTT.

The genes are TRBV10-3 and TRBJ1-1; no reliable D call. The V and J ends lost 2 bases and 8 bases respectively, with 9 bases between them. From germline, CDR1 is ENHRY and CDR2 SYGVKD. This CDR3 region has 12 residues. The CDR3 spells CAISEGAGEAFF. CDR3 in DNA: TGTGCCATCAGTGAGGGCGCGGGCGAAGCTTTCTTT.

This clone was detected a few times. The rearrangement links TRBV5-1 to TRBJ1-1; weak D call: TRBD1 (5 bases). V was pared by 5 bases and J by 4 bases, with 12 bases between. The germline gives CDR1 SGHRS, CDR2 YFSETQ. The CDR3 sequence is 13 residues long. The CDR3 DNA reads TGCGCCAGCAGAACAGGTGACGGCACTGAAGCTTTCTTT. Protein: CASRTGDGTEAFF.

The CDR3 nucleotides read TGTGCCAGCAGTGAACAGGGTTACGATGGCTACACCTTC. It translates to CASSEQGYDGYTF. The chain employs TRBV25-1 and TRBJ1-2; D might be TRBD1 (5 bases). The CDR3 covers 13 residues. The V gene lost 2 bases and the J gene lost 6 bases, with 10 bases spanning the gap. Germline V gene sequence: CDR1 MGHDK, CDR2 SYGVNS.

The rearrangement uses TRBV4-1 and TRBJ1-1, with a possible D match to TRBD1 (5 bases). CDR3 length equals 18 residues. V was trimmed by 0 bases and J by 1 base, leaving 18 bases between them. Germline lookup yields CDR1 MGHRA and CDR2 YSYEKL. In DNA, the CDR3 is TGCGCCAGCAGCCAAGACCCCCACATATCCAGGGCGAACACTGAAGCTTTCTTT. Translating gives CASSQDPHISRANTEAFF.

A few counts support this clone. The genes are TRBV12-5 and TRBJ2-1; possibly TRBD2 for D (6 bases). V lost 7 bases and J lost 12, with 19 bases in between. This CDR3 is 13 amino acids long. The germline CDR1 and CDR2 sequences are LGHNT and FRNRAP. The CDR3 nucleotides are TGTGCTAGTGCCGGGGACTCGGGGGTTGGGCAGTTCTTC. This encodes CASAGDSGVGQFF. The whole variable domain, remainder taken from reference TRBV12-5 and TRBJ2-1, is DARVTQTPRHKVTEMGQEVTMRCQPILGHNTVFWYRQTMMQGLELLAYFRNRAPLDDSGMPKDRFSAEMPDATLATLKIQPSEPRDSAVYFCASAGDSGVGQFFGPGTRLTVL.

The rearrangement links TRBV5-6 to TRBJ1-2, with a tentative D call TRBD1 (5 bases). The CDR3 runs 15 residues. The V end was cut by 0 bases, the J end by 8 bases, with 17 bases between. Germline CDR1 and CDR2: SGHDT and YYEEEE. CDR3 region: CASSLVEGLVWGYTF. The CDR3 coding sequence is TGTGCCAGCAGCTTGGTAGAGGGACTAGTTTGGGGCTACACCTTC. Looking up the rest from reference TRBV5-6 and TRBJ1-2 gives the full variable domain: DAGVTQSPTHLIKTRGQQVTLRCSPKSGHDTVSWYQQALGQGPQFIFQYYEEEERQRGNFPDRFSGHQFPNYSSELNVNALLLGDSALYLCASSLVEGLVWGYTFGSGTRLTVV.

The gene calls are TRBV5-1 and TRBJ2-7; 12 nucleotides align to TRBD2. CDR3 length: 15 residues. V lost 2 bases, J lost 2 bases, and 2 bases stayed unmatched. CDR1 is SGHRS, CDR2 YFSETQ, per germline. The CDR3 bases are TGCGCCAGCAGCTTAAGGACTAGCGGGGCCTACGAGCAGTACTTC. Translated, it gives CASSLRTSGAYEQYF. Full variable domain (remainder filled in from reference TRBV5-1 and TRBJ2-7): KAGVTQTPRYLIKTRGQQVTLSCSPISGHRSVSWYQQTPGQGLQFLFEYFSETQRNKGNFPGRFSGRQFSNSRSEMNVSTLELGDSALYLCASSLRTSGAYEQYFGPGTRLTVT.

V gene TRBV5-4 combines with J gene TRBJ2-5; TRBD2 aligns across 10 bases. V trimming: 4 bases; J trimming: 5 bases; junction bases outside the gene matches: 8. The germline V gene encodes CDR1 SGHNT and CDR2 YYREEE (reference sequence). This CDR3 has 15 residues. CDR3 protein: CASSRSSGGGETQYF. The CDR3 coding sequence is TGTGCCAGCAGCCGTTCTAGCGGGGGTGGGGAGACCCAGTACTTC.

The rearrangement joins TRBV10-3 to TRBJ2-5; D remains ambiguous. V shed 6 bases and J shed 4 bases, with 6 bases lying between them. CDR1 is ENHRY, CDR2 SYGVKD, per germline. The CDR3 length is 11 residues. Here the CDR3 DNA reads TGTGCCATCAGGTCGGGAGAGACCCAGTACTTC. Translation gives CAIRSGETQYF.

This chain links TRBV6-5 with TRBJ1-2; 7 bases align to TRBD1. V gave up 7 bases and J gave up 3 bases; unmatched junction bases: 11. This CDR3 contains 15 residues. The V gene's germline CDR1 is MNHEY and CDR2 SVGAGI. CDR3 in DNA: TGTGCCAGCACCTTCGACAGGACAGGCCACTATGGCTACACCTTC. Amino acid sequence: CASTFDRTGHYGYTF.

This sequence joins TRBV9 and TRBJ2-5; maybe TRBD2 (7 bases). Germline V lookup: CDR1 SGDLS, CDR2 YYNGEE. Trimming cost V 0 bases and J 5 bases, with 14 bases left between them. The CDR3 runs to 15 residues. CDR3 amino acids: CASSVVGGGLETQYF. CDR3 nucleotide sequence: TGTGCCAGCAGCGTAGTGGGGGGGGGCCTCGAGACCCAGTACTTC. The whole variable domain, filled in from reference TRBV9 and TRBJ2-5, reads DSGVTQTPKHLITATGQRVTLRCSPRSGDLSVYWYQQSLDQGLQFLIQYYNGEERAKGNILERFSAQQFPDLHSELNLSSLELGDSALYFCASSVVGGGLETQYFGPGTRLLVL.

This rearrangement joins TRBV6-5 to TRBJ1-4; 9 positions agree with TRBD1. The CDR3 totals 14 residues. The germline CDR1 and CDR2 sequences are MNHEY and SVGAGI. V shed 4 bases, J shed 5 bases, and the junction held 2 bases outside the gene matches. The CDR3 bases are TGTGCCAGCAGTTTGGACAGGGGCAATGAAAAACTGTTTTTT. Translating it yields CASSLDRGNEKLFF.

This rearrangement joins TRBV19 to TRBJ2-2, with 14 bases fitting TRBD2. The CDR3 totals 19 residues. Germline CDR1 and CDR2: LNHDA and SQIVND (reference sequence). The V segment lost 5 bases and the J segment 4 bases; nucleotides outside the gene matches: 12. CDR3 nucleotides: TGTGCCAGTAGTGCCTCCCGGACTAGCGGGGGGCGGGGCACCGGGGAGCTGTTTTTT. As protein: CASSASRTSGGRGTGELFF.

The chain uses TRBV7-2 and TRBJ2-7, with D maybe TRBD1 (5 bases). Trimming cost V 5 bases and J 6 bases, with 17 bases left between them. Germline-derived CDR1 and CDR2 are SGHTA and FQGNSA. The CDR3 is 14 residues long. In DNA form, the CDR3 reads TGTGCCAGCAGCCCTACCGCCCAGGGTACCGAGCAGTACTTC. Residues: CASSPTAQGTEQYF.

Written as DNA, the CDR3 is TGTGCCAGCAGGTCCTCCTCTCAGGAGCAGTACTTC. Amino acid sequence: CASRSSSQEQYF. J is TRBJ2-7 and V is TRBV27, with D unresolved. V dropped 6 bases and J dropped 7 bases, with 13 bases sitting between them. The CDR3 is made up of 12 amino acids. The germline V gene encodes CDR1 MNHEY and CDR2 SMNVEV (reference sequence).